This T cell receptor beta chain originates from a study of blood T cell repertoires in COVID-19. TCRdb's copy holds only in-frame clones and misses some; the assay was immunoSEQ multiplex PCR. The sample includes 400,000 or so clones, approximately 87% of them seen just once. The CDR3 extends over 16 amino acids. Germline V gives CDR1 ENHRY, CDR2 SYGVKD. J lost 2 bases, V lost 0 bases, and 3 bases had no gene match. The chain carries TRBV10-3 and TRBJ2-2; 7 bases map to TRBD2. This TCR came from a man in his forties or fifties in a cohort exposed to, infected with or recovered from COVID-19 (not recorded which). The specimen was PBMCs or T cells enriched from blood (not recorded which). The CDR3, as DNA: TGTGCCATCAGTGAGTCGCCGGGGGGTAACACCGGGGAGCTGTTTTTT. It specifies CAISESPGGNTGELFF.